This is a list of T cell receptor beta chains from one sample in a study of T cell responses to AZD1222 COVID-19 vaccine. Sequenced by immunoSEQ multiplex PCR; TCRdb stores in-frame clones only, minus some. The sample includes 150,000 or so clones, over 70% of them seen just once. Source: peripheral blood, taken 28 days after the second AZD1222 dose. All receptors derive from an adult who received the AZD1222 COVID-19 vaccine. Both conserved end residues are part of each CDR3. D genes are given only for firm matches. Clone sizes are given selectively: once, few, many, or a class where the clone is expanded.

d_call,v_call,clone_size,j_call,cdr3_aa,cdr3_nt
TRBD2,TRBV3-1/TRBV3-2,NA,TRBJ2-4,CASSRGLAGESQYF,TGTGCCAGCAGCCGAGGACTAGCGGGAGAGTCTCAGTACTTC
NA,TRBV7-9,once,TRBJ1-1,CASRPGAFGEAFF,TGTGCCAGCAGACCCGGGGCGTTTGGTGAAGCTTTCTTT
TRBD1,TRBV28,NA,TRBJ1-5,CASSLGQNQPQHF,TGTGCCAGCAGTCTGGGACAGAATCAGCCCCAGCATTTT
TRBD1,TRBV2,NA,TRBJ1-5,CASSEGTGRNQPQHF,TGTGCCAGCAGTGAGGGGACAGGGAGGAATCAGCCCCAGCATTTT
NA,TRBV6-6,NA,TRBJ1-5,CASTDGRSNQPQHF,TGTGCCAGCACTGATGGACGGAGCAATCAGCCCCAGCATTTT
NA,TRBV4-1,NA,TRBJ1-3,CASSQELRAVSGNTIYF,TGCGCCAGCAGCCAAGAATTAAGGGCAGTCTCTGGAAACACCATATATTTT
NA,TRBV28,NA,TRBJ1-2,CASSRIGYGYTF,TGTGCCAGCAGCAGGATAGGATATGGCTACACCTTC
NA,TRBV3-1/TRBV3-2,NA,TRBJ1-5,CASSQGGAGNQPQHF,TGTGCCAGCAGCCAAGGGGGAGCGGGCAATCAGCCCCAGCATTTT
NA,TRBV15,NA,TRBJ1-5,CATSAGGGNQPQHF,TGTGCCACCAGCGCCGGGGGTGGCAATCAGCCCCAGCATTTT
TRBD1,TRBV19,once,TRBJ2-7,CASTRTGGNEQYF,TGTGCCAGTACCAGGACAGGGGGTAACGAGCAGTACTTC
TRBD1,TRBV28,NA,TRBJ1-1,CASTKPGQGTTEAFF,TGTGCCAGCACCAAACCGGGACAGGGGACCACTGAAGCTTTCTTT
NA,TRBV6-1,NA,TRBJ1-1,CASSDPGPASGFF,TGTGCCAGCAGTGATCCCGGACCCGCTTCGGGTTTCTTT
NA,TRBV9,NA,TRBJ2-1,CASTSTPHEQFF,TGTGCCAGCACCTCAACGCCGCATGAGCAGTTCTTC
NA,TRBV7-2,few,TRBJ1-6,CASSYRDSYNSPLHF,TGTGCCAGCAGCTACCGGGACTCCTATAATTCACCCCTCCACTTT
TRBD1,TRBV24-1,NA,TRBJ1-5,CATRAGTGGVNQPQHF,TGTGCCACCAGAGCCGGGACAGGGGGCGTTAATCAGCCCCAGCATTTT
NA,TRBV4-2,NA,TRBJ2-1,CASSQGPYNEQFF,TGTGCCAGCAGCCAAGGGCCCTACAATGAGCAGTTCTTC
NA,TRBV5-4,once,TRBJ2-2,CASSLAGGGATPGELFF,TGTGCCAGCAGCTTGGCCGGTGGCGGGGCGACCCCCGGGGAGCTGTTTTTT
NA,TRBV7-9,few,TRBJ2-7,CASSRPATNYYEQYF,TGTGCCAGCAGCCGCCCCGCGACAAATTACTACGAGCAGTACTTC
NA,TRBV11-2,NA,TRBJ2-1,CASRDGTGSSYNEQFF,TGTGCCAGCAGGGATGGGACGGGCAGCTCCTACAATGAGCAGTTCTTC
TRBD2,TRBV7-2,NA,TRBJ2-5,CASSPAGTRVGETQYF,TGTGCCAGCAGCCCCGCCGGGACTAGGGTGGGGGAGACCCAGTACTTC
NA,TRBV3-1/TRBV3-2,NA,TRBJ1-3,CASSQDFGAGNTIYF,TGTGCCAGCAGCCAAGATTTTGGGGCTGGAAACACCATATATTTT
NA,TRBV18,once,TRBJ1-1,CASSPDQQDWTEAFF,TGTGCCAGCTCACCTGACCAACAGGATTGGACTGAAGCTTTCTTT
NA,TRBV7-9,NA,TRBJ1-3,CASSSEGSGNTIYF,TGTGCCAGCAGCTCCGAAGGGTCTGGAAACACCATATATTTT
NA,TRBV4-1,NA,TRBJ2-3,CASSQDLDGAGTDTQYF,TGCGCCAGCAGCCAAGATCTCGATGGGGCTGGCACAGATACGCAGTATTTT
NA,TRBV19,NA,TRBJ1-4,CASSRPDEKLFF,TGTGCCAGTAGTCGACCGGATGAAAAACTGTTTTTT
NA,TRBV28,NA,TRBJ1-2,CASTPGSYGYTF,TGTGCCAGCACCCCTGGGTCCTATGGCTACACCTTC
TRBD1,TRBV7-2,once,TRBJ2-6,CASSSDRAGANVLTF,TGTGCCAGCAGCTCCGACAGGGCTGGGGCCAACGTCCTGACTTTC
TRBD2,TRBV5-4,NA,TRBJ2-3,CASKKLAGVVADTQYF,TGTGCCAGCAAGAAACTAGCGGGAGTGGTCGCAGATACGCAGTATTTT
TRBD2,TRBV29-1,NA,TRBJ2-1,CSVEDPGLAGGNEQFF,TGCAGCGTTGAAGATCCCGGACTAGCGGGAGGAAATGAGCAGTTCTTC
NA,TRBV2,once,TRBJ2-7,CASRREYYEQYF,TGTGCCAGCCGAAGAGAATACTACGAGCAGTACTTC
TRBD2,TRBV7-2,NA,TRBJ2-7,CASSPSGLASYEQYF,TGTGCTAGCAGCCCCTCGGGACTAGCGTCATACGAGCAGTACTTC
TRBD1,TRBV3-1/TRBV3-2,NA,TRBJ1-4,CASSPGQAPGEKLFF,TGTGCCAGCAGCCCTGGACAGGCCCCAGGGGAAAAACTGTTTTTT
NA,TRBV9,NA,TRBJ2-7,CASSVASSHYEQYF,TGTGCCAGCAGCGTAGCTTCTTCCCACTACGAGCAGTACTTT
TRBD1,TRBV5-6,few,TRBJ1-2,CASSGTGQGAEGYTF,TGTGCCAGCAGCGGAACGGGACAGGGGGCTGAAGGCTACACCTTC
NA,TRBV19,NA,TRBJ2-1,CASSRIYSPGNEQFF,TGTGCCAGTAGTAGGATTTACTCCCCGGGAAATGAGCAGTTCTTC
TRBD1,TRBV5-6,NA,TRBJ1-4,CASSGDRGSVEKLFF,TGTGCCAGCAGCGGGGACAGGGGGAGTGTTGAAAAACTGTTTTTT
NA,TRBV7-2,NA,TRBJ1-1,CASSLDPGRDTEAFF,TGTGCCAGCAGCTTAGATCCGGGGAGGGACACTGAAGCTTTCTTT
TRBD2,TRBV3-1/TRBV3-2,NA,TRBJ2-7,CASSQGTSGSKSYF,TGTGCCAGCAGCCAAGGGACTAGCGGGAGTAAGTCGTACTTC
TRBD2,TRBV7-9,NA,TRBJ2-2,CASSSRLAGRTGELFF,TGTGCCAGCAGCTCCAGACTAGCGGGACGGACCGGGGAGCTGTTTTTT
TRBD1,TRBV29-1,NA,TRBJ1-1,CSVEEYRDRGSEAFF,TGCAGCGTTGAGGAGTACCGGGACAGGGGATCTGAAGCTTTCTTT
NA,TRBV5-6,NA,TRBJ2-1,CASSLDAGRSYNEQFF,TGTGCCAGCAGCTTGGACGCGGGGCGCTCCTACAATGAGCAGTTCTTC
TRBD1,TRBV30,NA,TRBJ2-3,CAWSGDREMYDTQYF,TGTGCCTGGAGTGGAGACAGGGAAATGTATGATACGCAGTATTTT
TRBD1,TRBV6-5,NA,TRBJ2-7,CASRATGGEQYF,TGTGCCAGCAGAGCGACAGGGGGCGAGCAGTACTTC
TRBD1,TRBV25-1,NA,TRBJ1-5,CASSKGQNSNQPQHF,TGTGCCAGCAGTAAGGGACAGAATAGCAATCAGCCCCAGCATTTT